The T cell receptor (beta chain) described here comes from a study of T cells after somatic rescue of genetic block (TCRdb year 2020). Regarding the complete study: What the study looked at was long-term robustness, specifically in a T-cell system that came about through somatic rescue of a genetic block in T-cell development.

Trimming costs V 4 bases and J 5 bases, and their ends lie 5 bases apart. Including the terminal cysteine and phenylalanine, the CDR3 comprises 11 residues. The only DNA kept is the CDR3, 33 bases in frame from the first base. CDR1 is given as LNHDA and CDR2 as SQIVND, both from the germline V gene (reference sequence). The library came from the immunoSEQ multiplex PCR assay. What TCRdb holds here is the immuneACCESS table cut down to in-frame rearrangements. Part of the clones is not present; checked against another copy, under half of the missing clones reflect an unresolved V gene, and the others are unexplained. Here the sample has about 120,000 clones; about 93% occur a single time. The ten top clones hold 1.4% of the sample. Note on this clone: Its antigen is not yet known. The input lacks base qualities; no much larger clone sits a single base away.

The specimen sequenced was peripheral blood mononuclear cells (PBMCs). This TCR derives from a woman aged 18-30 years. The sequence links TRBV19 to TRBJ1-2; a confident D gene designation cannot be given. The CDR3 protein sequence reads: CASSSPYGYTF. The DNA reads as follows: TGTGCCAGTAGTAGCCCTTATGGCTACACCTTC.